The present TCR beta chain was sequenced within a study of radiotherapy plus CTLA-4 blockade in lung cancer. The overall study: Objective responses were seen in 18% of patients, disease control in 25% to 35%.

Concerning this clone: Its antigen is as yet unknown.

The V and J ends lost 5 bases and 7 bases, in that order; junction bases with no gene match: 11. Looked up from germline, CDR1 is SGHVS and CDR2 is FNYEAQ. The CDR3 length is 16 residues. Method: immunoSEQ multiplex PCR; TCRdb's copy keeps in-frame clones and lacks some. This sample yields 86,000 or so clones, of which about 79% are seen a single time; less than 4% belongs to the top ten. General study points: Clones of tumor-derived TCRs expanded in blood after radiotherapy plus ipilimumab.

This chain joins TRBV7-6 and TRBJ2-1, with 10 bases lining up with TRBD2. The material sequenced was peripheral blood, taken from a patient treated with radiotherapy plus ipilimumab. The receptor's source is a human donor with non-small cell lung cancer who had a partial response to radiotherapy plus ipilimumab. Some clones in this sample may be carry-over from other donors' samples. The CDR3 DNA reads as TGTGCCAGCAGCCCCGTTTCCGCTAGCGGGAGTAATGAGCAGTTCTTC. This gives the protein CASSPVSASGSNEQFF.